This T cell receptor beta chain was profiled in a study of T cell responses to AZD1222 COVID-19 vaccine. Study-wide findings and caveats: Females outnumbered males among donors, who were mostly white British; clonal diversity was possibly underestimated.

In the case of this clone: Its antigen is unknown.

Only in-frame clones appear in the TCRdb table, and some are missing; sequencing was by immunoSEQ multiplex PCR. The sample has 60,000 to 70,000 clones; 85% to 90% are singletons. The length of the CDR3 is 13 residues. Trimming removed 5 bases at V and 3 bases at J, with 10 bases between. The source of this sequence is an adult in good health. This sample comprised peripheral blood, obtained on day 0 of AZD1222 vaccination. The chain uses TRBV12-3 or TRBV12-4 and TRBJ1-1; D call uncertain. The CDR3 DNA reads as TGTGCCAGCAGTCTCCTCCAAGACACTGAAGCTTTCTTT. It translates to CASSLLQDTEAFF.